This entry lists 16 T cell receptor beta chains sequenced from one sample in a study of T cell changes during pregnancy in multiple sclerosis. Some clones are missing from TCRdb's copy, which holds only in-frame ones; the method was immunoSEQ multiplex PCR. The profile shows around 99,000 clones, around 92% of them singletons. Material: peripheral blood, obtained in the first trimester of pregnancy. Receptors were obtained from a female donor with multiple sclerosis, enrolled in a pregnancy study.

The chain is built from TRBV6-1 and TRBJ1-4, with a possible D match to TRBD1 (5 bases). In germline, CDR1 is MNHNS, CDR2 SASEGT. V lost 6 bases to trimming and J lost 8 bases, with 16 bases between them. CDR3 length: 14 residues. As DNA, the CDR3 is TGTGCCAGCAGGGGAGGGACCGGGGGGGAAAAACTGTTTTTT. Encoded protein: CASRGGTGGEKLFF.

The sample holds one count of this clone. The rearrangement links TRBV19 to TRBJ2-1, with TRBD1 identical over 7 bases. This CDR3 comprises 15 residues. CDR1 is LNHDA, CDR2 SQIVND, per germline (reference sequence). Trimming at V came to 2 bases and at J to 13 bases, leaving 14 bases not matched to a gene. In DNA form, the CDR3 reads TGTGCCAGTAGTATAAGGGGACAGACCCCAGTGGGCCAGTTCTTC. Protein sequence: CASSIRGQTPVGQFF.

The chain links TRBV10-3 to TRBJ2-7; TRBD2 might be the D (6 bases). Trimming removed 4 bases at V and 3 bases at J, with 16 bases between. The CDR3 contains 15 residues. The germline V gene has CDR1 ENHRY and CDR2 SYGVKD. The DNA of the CDR3 is TGTGCCATCAGTGGAGTGGGACTTCCTATCTACGAGCAGTACTTC. Residues: CAISGVGLPIYEQYF.

This chain joins TRBV13 and TRBJ1-1; 10 bases match TRBD1. The CDR3 has 16 residues. V trimming: 1 base; J trimming: 1 base; junction bases outside the gene matches: 3. CDR1 PRHDT and CDR2 FYEKMQ come from the germline V gene (reference sequence). For the CDR3, the DNA is TGTGCCAGCAGCTTAGAGACAGGGGGCGCGAACACTGAAGCTTTCTTT. Protein sequence: CASSLETGGANTEAFF.

The chain joins TRBV10-3 to TRBJ2-7, with TRBD2 matching 8 bases. V lost 9 bases to trimming and J lost 5 bases; unmatched junction nucleotides: 9. CDR1 is ENHRY, CDR2 SYGVKD, per germline. This CDR3 spans 13 amino acids. CDR3 in amino acids: CAIGEAGEDEQYF. The CDR3 bases are TGTGCCATAGGAGAAGCGGGAGAAGACGAGCAGTACTTC.

V is TRBV5-8 and J is TRBJ2-6, with no clear D. From germline, CDR1 is SGHTS and CDR2 YDEGEE. Trimming took off 0 bases at V and 0 bases at J, with 4 bases between the two ends. The CDR3 has 15 residues. CDR3 amino acids: CASSLVLSGANVLTF. The CDR3 DNA sequence: TGTGCCAGCAGCTTGGTCCTCTCTGGGGCCAACGTCCTGACTTTC.

This rearrangement joins TRBV10-2 to TRBJ1-1, with D maybe TRBD1 (5 bases). V was cut by 7 bases and J by 1 base, with 10 bases left in between. Germline V gene data show CDR1 as WSHSY and CDR2 as SAAADI. The CDR3 runs 13 residues. Here the CDR3 reads CASTGRENTEAFF. The CDR3 DNA is TGCGCCAGCACAGGGAGGGAGAACACTGAAGCTTTCTTT.

J is TRBJ2-3 and V is TRBV7-3; 10 nucleotides match TRBD2. CDR1 and CDR2 from the germline V gene are SGHTA and FQGTGA. Unmatched junction bases numbered 12, after V lost 5 bases and J lost 4 bases. The CDR3 is 17 amino acids. In DNA form, the CDR3 reads TGTGCCAGCAGCCGCATAGGGACAGCGGGGGGGGCAGATACGCAGTATTTT. The encoded protein is CASSRIGTAGGADTQYF.

This sequence joins TRBV7-2 and TRBJ2-7; 8 bases match TRBD1. The CDR3 has 15 amino acids. Per germline, CDR1 SGHTA and CDR2 FQGNSA. The V segment lost 10 bases and the J segment 4 bases; nucleotides outside the gene matches: 15. The CDR3 region is CATLDRAGVGYEQYF. Here the CDR3 DNA reads TGTGCCACCTTGGACAGGGCTGGGGTTGGGTACGAGCAGTACTTC.

The chain recombines TRBV2 with TRBJ2-5, with 9 bases aligning to TRBD2. The V and J ends lost 4 bases and 1 base, in that order; junction bases with no gene match: 13. This CDR3 is built from 18 residues. From germline, CDR1 is SNHLY and CDR2 FYNNEI. DNA of the CDR3: TGTGCCAGCAGTGGGGGGGGCGGAGCGGGAGGCTTCCAAGAGACCCAGTACTTC. The encoded protein is CASSGGGGAGGFQETQYF.

The V call is TRBV5-6, the J call TRBJ2-7; maybe TRBD2 (6 bases). Deletions cut 2 bases from V and 6 bases from J, with 27 bases between. CDR1 is SGHDT, CDR2 YYEEEE, per germline. The CDR3 runs to 18 residues. As DNA, the CDR3 is TGTGCCAGCAGCTTATTGTTACGCAATAACCAGTGGGGAGGCGAGCAGTACTTC. Its protein is CASSLLLRNNQWGGEQYF.

The V and J genes are TRBV21-1 and TRBJ2-7; TRBD2 is the table's D call and was not checked against the DNA. TRBV21-1 is noted as a pseudogene. This CDR3 region has 22 residues. DNA of the CDR3: TGTGCCAGCACCCCCTCGACCGACCTAGCGGGAGTCGGGCCTCCTCTTGTTATGGAGCAGTACTTC. This encodes CASTPSTDLAGVGPPLVMEQYF.

This clone was detected only a few times. The chain employs TRBV28 and TRBJ1-4; D remains unclear. The CDR3 is made up of 15 amino acids. From germline, CDR1 is MDHEN and CDR2 SYDVKM. V dropped 6 bases and J dropped 5 bases, with 16 bases sitting between them. The CDR3 protein is CASRKYGVLNEKLFF. The CDR3 DNA sequence: TGTGCCAGCAGGAAATACGGGGTATTGAATGAAAAACTGTTTTTT.

The chain combines TRBV5-1 with TRBJ2-6; TRBD1 agrees at 7 bases. The germline V gene has CDR1 SGHRS and CDR2 YFSETQ. Trimming removed 0 bases from V and 2 bases from J; junction bases left unmatched: 2. The CDR3 consists of 16 residues. The DNA of the CDR3 is TGCGCCAGCAGCTTGGGAGGGACAGCTGGGGCCAACGTCCTGACTTTC. Translated, it gives CASSLGGTAGANVLTF.

This chain joins TRBV2 and TRBJ2-4; D uncertain. This CDR3 contains 16 residues. V lost 5 bases to trimming and J lost 0 bases, with 14 bases between them. Germline V gene data show CDR1 as SNHLY and CDR2 as FYNNEI. DNA for the CDR3: TGTGCCAGCAGTCCGGGTCCTATTCTAGCCAAAAACATTCAGTACTTC. Translating it yields CASSPGPILAKNIQYF.

The chain couples TRBV13 to TRBJ2-5; TRBD1 might be the D (6 bases). The CDR3 consists of 13 residues. Per germline, CDR1 PRHDT and CDR2 FYEKMQ (reference sequence). V lost 0 bases to trimming and J lost 4 bases, with 6 bases between them. This CDR3 reads CASSLGQGETQYF. The CDR3 coding sequence is TGTGCCAGCAGCTTAGGACAGGGAGAGACCCAGTACTTC.